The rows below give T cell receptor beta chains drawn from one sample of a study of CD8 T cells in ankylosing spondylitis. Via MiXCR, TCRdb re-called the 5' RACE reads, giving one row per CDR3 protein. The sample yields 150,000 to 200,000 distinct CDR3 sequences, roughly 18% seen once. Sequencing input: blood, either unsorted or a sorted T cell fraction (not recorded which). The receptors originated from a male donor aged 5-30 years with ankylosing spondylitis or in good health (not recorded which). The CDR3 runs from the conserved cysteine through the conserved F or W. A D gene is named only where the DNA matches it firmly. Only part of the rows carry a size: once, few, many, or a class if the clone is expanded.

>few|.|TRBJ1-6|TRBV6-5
TGTGCCAGCAGTGCCTCGGTGTATTCACCCCTCCACTTT
CASSASVYSPLHF
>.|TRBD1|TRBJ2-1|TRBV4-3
TGCGCCAGCAGCCTATCTCGCGGACAGGGTGAGCAGTTCTTC
CASSLSRGQGEQFF
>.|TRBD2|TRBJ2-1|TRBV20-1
TGCAGTGCTAGAGAAAGTCGCGGACTAGCGGGAGATGAGCAGTTCTTC
CSARESRGLAGDEQFF
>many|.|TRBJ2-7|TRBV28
TGTGCCAGCACCCCTTCAGGTCGGCTAATCGTGAGGGAGCAGTACTTC
CASTPSGRLIVREQYF
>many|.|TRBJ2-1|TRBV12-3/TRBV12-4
TGTGCCAGCAGTTTATGGAGGCGGGGAGATCTAGATGAGCAGTTCTTC
CASSLWRRGDLDEQFF
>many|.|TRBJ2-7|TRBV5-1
TGCGCCAGCAGCTTGGAGTCTAGAGTGGAGCAGTACTTC
CASSLESRVEQYF
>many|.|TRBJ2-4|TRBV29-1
TGCAGCGCCCTGACCGAGAGAGCCAAAAACATTCAGTACTTC
CSALTERAKNIQYF
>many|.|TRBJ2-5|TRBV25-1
TGTGCCAGCAGAGGGCTACTCCAGTACTTC
CASRGLLQYF
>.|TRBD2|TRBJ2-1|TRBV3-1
TGTGCCAGCAGCCAGCTGGGAGGGCCGACTTACCATGAGCAGTTCTTC
CASSQLGGPTYHEQFF
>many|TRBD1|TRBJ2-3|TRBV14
TGTGCCAGCAGCCAAGATGGCTGGACAGGAGAAACCACAGATACGCAGTATTTT
CASSQDGWTGETTDTQYF
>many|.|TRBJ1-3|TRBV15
TGTGCCACCAGCAGCTCAGGGTTAGCCCCTGGAAACACCATATATTTT
CATSSSGLAPGNTIYF
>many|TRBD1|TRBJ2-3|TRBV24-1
TGTGCCACCAGTGATCGACAGGGAGCAGATACGCAGTATTTT
CATSDRQGADTQYF
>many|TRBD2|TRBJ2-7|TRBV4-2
TGTGCCAGCAGCCAGGGACTAGCGTTCGGGCAGTACTTC
CASSQGLAFGQYF
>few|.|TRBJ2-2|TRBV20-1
TGCAGTGCTAGGTCCCCCCTTCGTGGCGGGGAGCTGTTTTTT
CSARSPLRGGELFF
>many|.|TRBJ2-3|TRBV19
TGTGCCAGTAGTGTTACCCCTAGCACAGATACGCAGTATTTT
CASSVTPSTDTQYF
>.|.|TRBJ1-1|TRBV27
TGTGCCAGCAGTTTATACGGGGTGAACACTGAAGCTTTCTTT
CASSLYGVNTEAFF
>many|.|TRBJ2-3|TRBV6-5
TGTGCCAGCAGTTCCCCGGGTGAGACGCAGTATTTT
CASSSPGETQYF
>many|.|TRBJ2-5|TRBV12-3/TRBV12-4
TGTGCCAGCCGACGGCTTCAAGAGACCCAGTACTTC
CASRRLQETQYF
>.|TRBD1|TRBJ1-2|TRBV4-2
TGTGCCAGCAGCCAAAGCCCAACAGGGGATGCTCCCTATGGCTACACCTTC
CASSQSPTGDAPYGYTF
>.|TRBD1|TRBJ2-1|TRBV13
TGTGCCAGCAGCTCCGGACAGGGTCCCAATGAGCAGTTCTTC
CASSSGQGPNEQFF
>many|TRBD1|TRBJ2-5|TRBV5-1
TGCGCCAGCAGCTCCGGGACAGGGCTGGAGACCCAGTACTTC
CASSSGTGLETQYF
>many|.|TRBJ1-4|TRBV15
TGTGCCACCAGCAGAGATCGTCAGGGGATAGAAAAACTGTTTTTT
CATSRDRQGIEKLFF